Listed below are T cell receptor beta chains from one sample, sequenced in a study of regulatory T cells in long-lasting Graves disease. TCRdb reprocessed the multiplex PCR reads via MiXCR and lists one record per CDR3 protein. The sample lists some 330,000 distinct CDR3 sequences; roughly 24% were seen once. Specimen: peripheral blood mononuclear cells (PBMCs), collected when the disease was refractory, from a patient treated with antithyroid drugs. The origin of the receptors is a middle-aged woman with Graves disease. CDR3s include the opening cysteine and the closing phenylalanine or tryptophan. The order of the fields is J gene, clone size, V gene, D gene, CDR3 protein, CDR3 DNA. D genes are given only for firm matches. Size is stated for part of the rows, as once, few or many counts, or as a class when the clone is expanded.

J: TRBJ2-1
size: few
V: TRBV10-2
D: -
CDR3: CATGRGEGGEQFF
DNA: TGCGCCACCGGCAGGGGGGAGGGTGGTGAGCAGTTCTTC

J: TRBJ1-4
size: -
V: TRBV10-2
D: -
CDR3: CASSGTATFNEKLFF
DNA: TGCGCCAGCAGTGGGACCGCTACCTTTAATGAAAAACTGTTTTTT

J: TRBJ1-6
size: -
V: TRBV6-1
D: TRBD1
CDR3: CASQDRESSYNSPLHF
DNA: TGTGCCAGCCAGGACAGGGAAAGCTCCTATAATTCACCCCTCCACTTT

J: TRBJ2-7
size: many
V: TRBV5-1
D: -
CDR3: CASSFEPGQYSYEQYF
DNA: TGCGCCAGCAGCTTTGAACCGGGACAATACTCCTACGAGCAGTACTTC

J: TRBJ1-6
size: many
V: TRBV29-1
D: -
CDR3: CSVRYNSPTLHF
DNA: TGCAGCGTACGCTACAATTCACCCACCCTCCACTTT

J: TRBJ1-5
size: few
V: TRBV7-9
D: -
CDR3: CASSEWGVRENQPQHF
DNA: TGTGCCAGCAGCGAGTGGGGGGTTAGAGAAAATCAGCCCCAGCATTTT

J: TRBJ1-6
size: many
V: TRBV11-2
D: TRBD1
CDR3: CASSHRGSPLHF
DNA: TGTGCCAGCAGTCACAGGGGGTCACCCCTCCACTTT

J: TRBJ1-6
size: -
V: TRBV19
D: -
CDR3: CASSIRDKFPPLHF
DNA: TGTGCCAGTAGTATCCGGGACAAGTTTCCACCCCTCCACTTT

J: TRBJ1-1
size: many
V: TRBV28
D: -
CDR3: CASSSQVTEAFF
DNA: TGTGCCAGCAGTTCACAGGTCACTGAAGCTTTCTTT

J: TRBJ2-7
size: -
V: TRBV19
D: TRBD1
CDR3: CASSADRGHVKQYF
DNA: TGTGCCAGTAGTGCGGACAGGGGGCACGTCAAGCAGTACTTC

J: TRBJ2-2
size: few
V: TRBV6-1
D: -
CDR3: CASSITTGKVGELFF
DNA: TGTGCCAGCAGTATAACCACAGGGAAGGTCGGGGAGCTGTTTTTT

J: TRBJ1-1
size: -
V: TRBV5-6
D: TRBD1
CDR3: CASSPSQGGKAFF
DNA: TGTGCCAGCAGCCCCTCACAGGGGGGTAAAGCTTTCTTT

J: TRBJ1-2
size: -
V: TRBV9
D: -
CDR3: CASNAPGNRVNGYTF
DNA: TGTGCCAGCAACGCCCCGGGCAACAGGGTAAATGGCTACACCTTC

J: TRBJ2-7
size: many
V: TRBV28
D: -
CDR3: CASSFYGNSYEQYF
DNA: TGTGCCAGCAGTTTTTACGGGAACTCCTACGAGCAGTACTTC

J: TRBJ2-1
size: -
V: TRBV6-1
D: TRBD1
CDR3: CATEGQYNNEQFF
DNA: TGTGCCACCGAGGGACAGTATAACAATGAGCAGTTCTTC

J: TRBJ2-5
size: once
V: TRBV6-1
D: TRBD1
CDR3: CASKLQGIDLQYF
DNA: TGTGCCAGCAAGCTACAGGGGATTGATCTCCAGTACTTC

J: TRBJ2-4
size: -
V: TRBV9
D: -
CDR3: CASSGRDENIQYF
DNA: TGTGCCAGCAGCGGCCGGGACGAAAACATTCAGTACTTC

J: TRBJ2-2
size: few
V: TRBV6-1
D: TRBD1
CDR3: CASIKTGSTGELFF
DNA: TGTGCCAGCATCAAGACAGGGAGCACCGGGGAGCTGTTTTTT

J: TRBJ1-1
size: -
V: TRBV7-9
D: -
CDR3: CASRGKGQTNTEAFF
DNA: TGTGCCAGCAGAGGAAAGGGGCAGACGAACACTGAAGCTTTCTTT

J: TRBJ2-5
size: many
V: TRBV29-1
D: TRBD2
CDR3: CSVEDRNWVGLAGGQTQYF
DNA: TGCAGCGTTGAAGACCGCAACTGGGTAGGACTAGCGGGAGGGCAGACCCAGTACTTC

J: TRBJ2-4
size: many
V: TRBV12-3/TRBV12-4
D: TRBD2
CDR3: CASSLRLAGGTYIDLAKNIQYF
DNA: TGTGCCAGCAGTCTCAGACTAGCGGGAGGGACCTACATAGACTTAGCCAAAAACATTCAGTACTTC

J: TRBJ1-3
size: few
V: TRBV6-1
D: -
CDR3: CASQNSLGRGGGNTIYF
DNA: TGTGCCAGCCAGAACTCGCTGGGGAGAGGAGGAGGAAACACCATATATTTT

J: TRBJ1-2
size: many
V: TRBV28
D: -
CDR3: CASSRNGASKGYTF
DNA: TGTGCCAGCAGTCGGAACGGGGCGAGTAAAGGCTACACCTTC

J: TRBJ2-7
size: -
V: TRBV20-1
D: -
CDR3: CSARVRGEQYF
DNA: TGCAGTGCTAGAGTTCGAGGGGAGCAGTACTTC

J: TRBJ2-7
size: once
V: TRBV7-2
D: -
CDR3: CASSRVLLPEQYF
DNA: TGTGCCAGCAGCAGGGTTCTCCTCCCCGAGCAGTACTTC

J: TRBJ2-7
size: many
V: TRBV28
D: TRBD1
CDR3: CASSLTGTGKIYEQYF
DNA: TGTGCCAGCAGCCTTACCGGGACAGGGAAAATCTACGAGCAGTACTTC

J: TRBJ2-7
size: many
V: TRBV6-1
D: -
CDR3: CASALYSYEQYF
DNA: TGTGCCAGCGCACTGTATTCCTACGAGCAGTACTTC

J: TRBJ1-5
size: few
V: TRBV12-3/TRBV12-4
D: -
CDR3: CASSLSPGHGDQPQHF
DNA: TGTGCCAGCAGTTTATCTCCGGGACATGGGGATCAGCCCCAGCATTTT

J: TRBJ2-4
size: many
V: TRBV13
D: -
CDR3: CASSLVSGGENIQYF
DNA: TGTGCCAGCAGCTTAGTGTCAGGGGGGGAAAACATTCAGTACTTC

J: TRBJ1-2
size: -
V: TRBV10-3
D: -
CDR3: CAITPFLQAREYGYTF
DNA: TGTGCCATCACCCCCTTTTTACAGGCCCGGGAGTATGGCTACACCTTC

J: TRBJ1-1
size: -
V: TRBV19
D: -
CDR3: CASSSPRGGMNTEAFF
DNA: TGTGCCAGTAGTTCTCCCAGGGGCGGCATGAACACTGAAGCTTTCTTT

J: TRBJ2-1
size: -
V: TRBV5-8
D: -
CDR3: CASRIVKGISYNEQFF
DNA: TGTGCCAGCAGGATAGTTAAAGGGATCTCCTACAATGAGCAGTTCTTC

J: TRBJ2-5
size: many
V: TRBV20-1
D: -
CDR3: CSATPGETQYF
DNA: TGCAGTGCTACCCCAGGGGAGACCCAGTACTTC

J: TRBJ2-5
size: many
V: TRBV20-1
D: -
CDR3: CSAAPTIQETQYF
DNA: TGCAGTGCTGCACCGACTATCCAAGAGACCCAGTACTTC

J: TRBJ2-3
size: -
V: TRBV10-2
D: TRBD2
CDR3: CASKGLAGVRDVTDTQYF
DNA: TGCGCCAGCAAAGGACTAGCGGGAGTTAGGGACGTCACAGATACGCAGTATTTT

J: TRBJ2-6
size: few
V: TRBV28
D: TRBD1
CDR3: CASSLVGQSFISDCGLTF
DNA: TGTGCCAGCAGTTTGGTGGGACAGAGCTTTATCTCCGATTGTGGCCTGACTTTC

J: TRBJ2-5
size: many
V: TRBV28
D: -
CDR3: CASSFSVRETQYF
DNA: TGTGCCAGCAGTTTTTCAGTCCGGGAGACCCAGTACTTC